The sample holds many counts of the clone carrying this T cell receptor (beta chain). TCRdb recomputed calls from the 5' RACE reads with MiXCR, one row per CDR3 protein. The data contain 210,000 or so distinct CDR3 sequences, around 24% of them seen just once; the ten biggest clones take up under 7%. This entry comes from a study of CD8 T cells in ankylosing spondylitis. Trimming left V 7 bases short and J 3 bases short, with 15 bases between. This CDR3 region has 15 residues. Germline CDR1 reads LGHNA; CDR2 reads YNFKEQ. Specimen: blood, either unsorted or a sorted T cell fraction (not recorded which). This chain links TRBV4-2 with TRBJ1-4, with D maybe TRBD1 (6 bases). The origin of this receptor is a male donor with ankylosing spondylitis or in good health (not recorded which). The CDR3 sequence: CASTPGQTPNEKLFF. CDR3 in DNA: TGTGCCAGCACCCCCGGACAGACCCCTAATGAAAAACTGTTTTTT.